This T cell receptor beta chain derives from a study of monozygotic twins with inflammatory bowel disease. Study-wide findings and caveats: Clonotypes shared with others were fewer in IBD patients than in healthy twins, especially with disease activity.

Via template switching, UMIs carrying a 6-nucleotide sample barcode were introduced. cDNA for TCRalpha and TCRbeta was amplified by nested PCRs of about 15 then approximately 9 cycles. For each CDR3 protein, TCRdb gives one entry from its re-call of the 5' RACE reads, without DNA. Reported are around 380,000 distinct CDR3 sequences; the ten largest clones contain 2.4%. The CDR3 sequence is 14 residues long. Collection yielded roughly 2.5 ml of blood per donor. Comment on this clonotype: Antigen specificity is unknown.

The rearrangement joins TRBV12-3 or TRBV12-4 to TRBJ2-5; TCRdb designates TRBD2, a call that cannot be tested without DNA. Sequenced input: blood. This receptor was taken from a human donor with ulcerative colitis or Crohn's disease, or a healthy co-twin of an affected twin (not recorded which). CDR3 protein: CASSGDQTRETQYF.